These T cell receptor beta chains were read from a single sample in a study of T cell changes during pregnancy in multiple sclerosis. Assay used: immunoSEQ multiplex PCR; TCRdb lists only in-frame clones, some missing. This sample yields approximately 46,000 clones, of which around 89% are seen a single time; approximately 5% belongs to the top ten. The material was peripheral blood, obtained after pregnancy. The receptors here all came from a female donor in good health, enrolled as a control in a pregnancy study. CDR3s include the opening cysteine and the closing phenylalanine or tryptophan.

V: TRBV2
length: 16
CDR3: CASSPRTTGTNQPQHF

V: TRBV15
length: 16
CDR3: CATSRDRAAGANVLTF

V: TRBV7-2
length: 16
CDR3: CASSLPGLRNTGELFF

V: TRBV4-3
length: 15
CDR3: CASSQTTSYTGELFF

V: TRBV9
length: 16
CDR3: CASSVEGSSGLPPQYF

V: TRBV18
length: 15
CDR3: CASSLDSRGNQPQHF

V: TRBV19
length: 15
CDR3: CASSTPGELNQPQHF

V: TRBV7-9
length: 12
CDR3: CASSLNTNEQYF

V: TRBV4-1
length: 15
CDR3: CASSQPPGQGRGYTF

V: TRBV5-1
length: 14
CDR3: CASSLTGQGEKQYF

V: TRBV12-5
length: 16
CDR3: CASGFEGQKREYEQYF

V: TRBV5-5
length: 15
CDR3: CASSHRGESNQPQHF

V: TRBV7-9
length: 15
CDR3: CASSATQGLDTEAFF

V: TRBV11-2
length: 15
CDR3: CASSLGAVPYNEQFF

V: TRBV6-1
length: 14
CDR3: CASSPSHSNQPQHF

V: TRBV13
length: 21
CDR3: CASSLLSLGSEAVNSTDTQYF

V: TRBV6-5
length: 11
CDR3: CASRTPGLEYF

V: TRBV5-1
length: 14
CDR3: CASSSYSSSYEQYF

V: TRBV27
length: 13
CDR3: CASILTVQETQYF

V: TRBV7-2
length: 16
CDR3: CASRELGGPPFGEQFF

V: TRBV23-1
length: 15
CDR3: CASSHGQTSNYGYTF

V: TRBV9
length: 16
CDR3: CASSVVPLEERNTIYF

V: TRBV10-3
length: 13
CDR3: CAIRLASTDTQYF

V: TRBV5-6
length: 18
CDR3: CASSPGLAGAGPYNEQFF

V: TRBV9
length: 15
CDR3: CASSGRDRGSYEQYF

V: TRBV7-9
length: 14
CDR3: CASSSKTGRDEQFF

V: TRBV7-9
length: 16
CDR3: CASSPLASGRKYEQFF

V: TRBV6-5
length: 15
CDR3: CASSYRGQGGNTIYF

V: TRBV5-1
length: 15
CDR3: CASTLGQGVNGELFF

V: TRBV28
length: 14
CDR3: CASSLSGRSDTQYF

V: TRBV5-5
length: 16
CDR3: CASSYRRDSSIDEQYF

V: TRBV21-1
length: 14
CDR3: CASSHPRDNSPLHF

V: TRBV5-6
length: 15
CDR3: CASSLMGSRQAAAFF

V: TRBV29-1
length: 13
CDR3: CSVGQGWYNEQFF

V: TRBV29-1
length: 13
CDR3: CSASTGVDTEAFF

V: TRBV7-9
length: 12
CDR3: CASTRGDTEAFF

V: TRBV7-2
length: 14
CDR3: CASSLIGSGNTIYF

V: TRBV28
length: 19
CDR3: CASSFPLLAGGSLSYEQYF

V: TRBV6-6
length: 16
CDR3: CASSNTGGSTNEKLFF

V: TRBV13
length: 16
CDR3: CASSLRSSIGKNIQYF

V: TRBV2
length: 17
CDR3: CASSEAGRGPNSYEQYF

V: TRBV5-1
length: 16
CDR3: CASSGLQGSRYNEQFF

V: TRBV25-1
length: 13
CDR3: CASLQYRGGELFF

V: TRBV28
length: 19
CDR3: CASSASGTVPWGYNSPLHF

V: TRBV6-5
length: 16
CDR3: CASSYKGLARHNEQFF

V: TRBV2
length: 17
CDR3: CASSKGQGLSGANVLTF